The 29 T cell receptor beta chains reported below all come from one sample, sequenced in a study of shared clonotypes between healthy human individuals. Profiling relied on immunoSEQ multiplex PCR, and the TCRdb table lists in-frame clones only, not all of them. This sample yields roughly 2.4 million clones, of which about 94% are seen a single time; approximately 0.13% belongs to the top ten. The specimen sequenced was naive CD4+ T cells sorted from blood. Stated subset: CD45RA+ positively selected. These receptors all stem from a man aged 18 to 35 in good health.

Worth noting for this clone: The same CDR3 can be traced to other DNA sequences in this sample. This chain's CDR3 is CASSQGQGREKLFF. The DNA of the CDR3 is TGCGCCAGCAGCCAAGGGCAGGGCCGGGAAAAACTGTTTTTT. This chain joins TRBV4-3 and TRBJ1-4; perhaps TRBD1 as D (5 bases). Trimming took off 1 base at V and 8 bases at J, with 11 bases between the two ends. Germline CDR1 and CDR2: LGHNA and YSLEER. The CDR3 extends over 14 amino acids.

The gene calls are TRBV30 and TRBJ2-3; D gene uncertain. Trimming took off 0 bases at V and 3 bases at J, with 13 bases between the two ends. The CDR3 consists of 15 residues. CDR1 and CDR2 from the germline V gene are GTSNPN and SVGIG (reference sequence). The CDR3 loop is CAWSVGGTRTDTQYF. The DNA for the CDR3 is TGTGCCTGGAGTGTTGGCGGCACACGGACAGATACGCAGTATTTT.

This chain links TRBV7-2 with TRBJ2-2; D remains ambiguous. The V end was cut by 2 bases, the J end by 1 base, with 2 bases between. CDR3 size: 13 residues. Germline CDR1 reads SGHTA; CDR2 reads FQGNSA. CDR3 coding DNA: TGTGCCAGCAGCTTATGGAACACCGGGGAGCTGTTTTTT. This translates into CASSLWNTGELFF.

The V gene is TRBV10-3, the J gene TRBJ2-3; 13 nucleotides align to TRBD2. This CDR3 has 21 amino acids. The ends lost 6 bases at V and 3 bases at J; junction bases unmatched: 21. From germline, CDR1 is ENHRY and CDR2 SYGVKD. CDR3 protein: CAISRDRAGTSGRAYTDTQYF. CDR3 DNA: TGTGCCATCAGCCGGGACAGGGCCGGTACTAGCGGGAGGGCCTATACAGATACGCAGTATTTT.

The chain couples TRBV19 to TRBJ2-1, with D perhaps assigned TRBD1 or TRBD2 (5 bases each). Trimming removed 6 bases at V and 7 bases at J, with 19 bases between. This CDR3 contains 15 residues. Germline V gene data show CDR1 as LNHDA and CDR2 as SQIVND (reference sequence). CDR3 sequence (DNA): TGTGCCAGTAGCACCAGGGCTCTAGGGGAGAATGAGCAGTTCTTC. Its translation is CASSTRALGENEQFF. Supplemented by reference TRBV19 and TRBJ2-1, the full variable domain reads DGGITQSPKYLFRKEGQNVTLSCEQNLNHDAMYWYRQDPGQGLRLIYYSQIVNDFQKGDIAEGYSVSREKKESFPLTVTSAQKNPTAFYLCASSTRALGENEQFFGPGTRLTVL.

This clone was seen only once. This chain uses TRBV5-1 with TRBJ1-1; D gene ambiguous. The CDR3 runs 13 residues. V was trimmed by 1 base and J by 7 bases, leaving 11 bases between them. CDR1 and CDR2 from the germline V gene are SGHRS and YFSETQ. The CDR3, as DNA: TGCGCCAGCAGCTTGCGTGGTTCTGATGAAGCTTTCTTT. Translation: CASSLRGSDEAFF. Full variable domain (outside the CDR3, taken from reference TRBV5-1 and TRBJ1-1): KAGVTQTPRYLIKTRGQQVTLSCSPISGHRSVSWYQQTPGQGLQFLFEYFSETQRNKGNFPGRFSGRQFSNSRSEMNVSTLELGDSALYLCASSLRGSDEAFFGQGTRLTVV.

The CDR3 sequence: CASNPAGGTNEKLFF. The CDR3 DNA reads as TGTGCCAGCAACCCTGCAGGGGGCACTAATGAAAAACTGTTTTTT. The rearrangement joins TRBV11-2 to TRBJ1-4, with 8 bases that match TRBD1. The CDR3 has 15 residues. With V trimmed by 7 bases and J by 2 bases, 6 bases remained unmatched. Germline V gene data show CDR1 as SGHAT and CDR2 as FQNNGV.

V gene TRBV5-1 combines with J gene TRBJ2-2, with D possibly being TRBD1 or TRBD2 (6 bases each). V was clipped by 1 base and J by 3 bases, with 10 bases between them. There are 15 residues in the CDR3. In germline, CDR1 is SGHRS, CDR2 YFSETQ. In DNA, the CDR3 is TGCGCCAGCAGCTTGACGGGGGCTGACACCGGGGAGCTGTTTTTT. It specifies CASSLTGADTGELFF.

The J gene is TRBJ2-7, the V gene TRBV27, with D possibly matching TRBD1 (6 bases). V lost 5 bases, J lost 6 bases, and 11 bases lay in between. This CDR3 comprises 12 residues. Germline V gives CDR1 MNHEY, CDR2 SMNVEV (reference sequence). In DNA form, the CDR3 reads TGTGCCAGCAGTACAACAGGGAGCGAGCAGTACTTC. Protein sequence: CASSTTGSEQYF.

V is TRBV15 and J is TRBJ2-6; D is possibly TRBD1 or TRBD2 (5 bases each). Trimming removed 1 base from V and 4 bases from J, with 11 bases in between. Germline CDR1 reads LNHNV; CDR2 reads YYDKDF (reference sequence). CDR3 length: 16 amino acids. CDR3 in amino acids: CATSRGPGAGANVLTF. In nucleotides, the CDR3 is TGTGCCACCAGCAGAGGACCCGGGGCCGGGGCCAACGTCCTGACTTTC. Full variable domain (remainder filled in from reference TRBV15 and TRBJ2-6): DAMVIQNPRYQVTQFGKPVTLSCSQTLNHNVMYWYQQKSSQAPKLLFHYYDKDFNNEADTPDNFQSRRPNTSFCFLDIRSPGLGDTAMYLCATSRGPGAGANVLTFGAGSRLTVL.

For the CDR3, the DNA is TGTGCCAGCAGCTTAGATCTTGCGGGGGTAGATACGCAGTATTTT. It specifies CASSLDLAGVDTQYF. The rearrangement uses TRBV11-2 and TRBJ2-3; 7 positions match TRBD2. The ends lost 0 bases at V and 5 bases at J; junction bases unmatched: 5. Per the germline V gene, CDR1 is SGHAT and CDR2 is FQNNGV. CDR3 length: 15 residues.

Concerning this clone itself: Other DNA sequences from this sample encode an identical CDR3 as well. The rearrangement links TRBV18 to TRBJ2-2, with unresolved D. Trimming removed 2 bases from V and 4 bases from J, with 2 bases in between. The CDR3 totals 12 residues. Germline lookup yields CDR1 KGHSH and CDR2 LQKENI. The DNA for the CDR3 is TGTGCCAGCTCACCATCCACCGGGGAGCTGTTTTTT. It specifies CASSPSTGELFF.

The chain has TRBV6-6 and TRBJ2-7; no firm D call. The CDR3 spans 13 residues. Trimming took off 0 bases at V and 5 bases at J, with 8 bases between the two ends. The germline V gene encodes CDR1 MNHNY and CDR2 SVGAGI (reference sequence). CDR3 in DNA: TGTGCCAGCAGTTACTCGTCGAGCCACGAGCAGTACTTC. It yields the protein CASSYSSSHEQYF.

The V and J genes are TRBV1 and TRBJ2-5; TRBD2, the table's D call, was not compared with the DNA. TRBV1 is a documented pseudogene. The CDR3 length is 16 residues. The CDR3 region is CTSSQEGDCPEETQYF. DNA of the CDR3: TGCACCAGCAGCCAAGAAGGAGACTGCCCTGAAGAGACCCAGTACTTC.

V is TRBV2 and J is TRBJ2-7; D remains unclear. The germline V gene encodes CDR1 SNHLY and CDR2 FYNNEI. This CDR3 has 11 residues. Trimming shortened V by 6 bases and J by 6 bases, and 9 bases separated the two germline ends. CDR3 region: CASSATGEQYF. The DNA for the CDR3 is TGTGCCAGCAGCGCCACGGGCGAGCAGTACTTC.

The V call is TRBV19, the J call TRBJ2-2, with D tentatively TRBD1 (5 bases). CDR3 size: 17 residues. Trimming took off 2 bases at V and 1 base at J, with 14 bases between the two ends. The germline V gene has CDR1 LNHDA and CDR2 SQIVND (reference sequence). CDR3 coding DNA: TGTGCCAGTAGTATACGAAAGACAGAAAAGAACACCGGGGAGCTGTTTTTT. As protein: CASSIRKTEKNTGELFF.

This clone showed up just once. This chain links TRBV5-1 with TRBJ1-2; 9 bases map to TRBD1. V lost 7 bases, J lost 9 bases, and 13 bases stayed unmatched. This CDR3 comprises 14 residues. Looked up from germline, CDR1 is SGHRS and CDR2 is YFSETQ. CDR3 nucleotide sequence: TGCGCCAGCGGTCAAACAGGGGGCACTTTTAGCTACACCTTC. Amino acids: CASGQTGGTFSYTF.

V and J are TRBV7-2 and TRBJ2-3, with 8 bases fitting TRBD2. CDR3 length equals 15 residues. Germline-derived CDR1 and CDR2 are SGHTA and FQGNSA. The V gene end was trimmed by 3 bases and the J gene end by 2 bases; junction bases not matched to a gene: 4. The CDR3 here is CASSLIAGYTDTQYF. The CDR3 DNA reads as TGTGCCAGCAGCTTGATAGCGGGATACACAGATACGCAGTATTTT. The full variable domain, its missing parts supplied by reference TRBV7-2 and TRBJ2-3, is GAGVSQSPSNKVTEKGKDVELRCDPISGHTALYWYRQSLGQGLEFLIYFQGNSAPDKSGLPSDRFSAERTGGSVSTLTIQRTQQEDSAVYLCASSLIAGYTDTQYFGPGTRLTVL.

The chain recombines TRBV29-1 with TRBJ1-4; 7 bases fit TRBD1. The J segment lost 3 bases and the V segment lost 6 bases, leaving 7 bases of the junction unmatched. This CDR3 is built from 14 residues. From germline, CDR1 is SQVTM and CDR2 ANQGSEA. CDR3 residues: CSVIPGTANEKLFF. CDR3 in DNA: TGCAGCGTAATCCCCGGGACAGCTAATGAAAAACTGTTTTTT.

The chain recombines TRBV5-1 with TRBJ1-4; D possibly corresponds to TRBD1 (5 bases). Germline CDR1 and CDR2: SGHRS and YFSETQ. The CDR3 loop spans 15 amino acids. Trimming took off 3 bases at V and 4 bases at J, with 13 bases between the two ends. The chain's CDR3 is CASSSGRAGNEKLFF. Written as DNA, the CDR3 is TGCGCCAGCAGCTCTGGCAGGGCGGGTAATGAAAAACTGTTTTTT.

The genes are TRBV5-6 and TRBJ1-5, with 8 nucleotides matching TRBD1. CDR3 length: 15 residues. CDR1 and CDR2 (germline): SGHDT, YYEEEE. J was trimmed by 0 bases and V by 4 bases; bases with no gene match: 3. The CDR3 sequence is CASSIQGASNQPQHF. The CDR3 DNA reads TGTGCCAGCAGCATTCAGGGGGCTAGCAATCAGCCCCAGCATTTT.

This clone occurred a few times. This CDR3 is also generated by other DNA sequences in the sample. In nucleotides, the CDR3 is TGTGCCAGCTCACCGGGCATGAACACTGAAGCTTTCTTT. This gives the protein CASSPGMNTEAFF. This chain links TRBV18 with TRBJ1-1; D is undetermined. The CDR3 is 13 residues long. Trimming took off 3 bases at V and 0 bases at J, with 5 bases between the two ends. Germline CDR1 and CDR2: KGHSH and LQKENI.

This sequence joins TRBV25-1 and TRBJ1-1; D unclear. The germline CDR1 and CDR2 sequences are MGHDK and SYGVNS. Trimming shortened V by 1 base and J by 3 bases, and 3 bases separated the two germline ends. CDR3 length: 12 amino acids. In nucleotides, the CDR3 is TGTGCCAGCAGTGAATTTGACACTGAAGCTTTCTTT. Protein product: CASSEFDTEAFF.

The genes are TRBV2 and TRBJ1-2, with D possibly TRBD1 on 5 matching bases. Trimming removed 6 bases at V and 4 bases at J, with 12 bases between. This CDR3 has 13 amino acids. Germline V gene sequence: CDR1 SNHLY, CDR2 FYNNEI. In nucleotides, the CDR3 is TGTGCCAGCAGGGCGGACGGGGGCTATGGCTACACCTTC. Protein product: CASRADGGYGYTF.

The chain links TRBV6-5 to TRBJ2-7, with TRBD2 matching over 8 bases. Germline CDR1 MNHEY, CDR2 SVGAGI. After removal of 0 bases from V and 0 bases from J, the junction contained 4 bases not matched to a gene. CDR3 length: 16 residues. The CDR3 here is CASSYSSGVGSYEQYF. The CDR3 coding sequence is TGTGCCAGCAGTTACTCTAGCGGGGTCGGCTCCTACGAGCAGTACTTC.

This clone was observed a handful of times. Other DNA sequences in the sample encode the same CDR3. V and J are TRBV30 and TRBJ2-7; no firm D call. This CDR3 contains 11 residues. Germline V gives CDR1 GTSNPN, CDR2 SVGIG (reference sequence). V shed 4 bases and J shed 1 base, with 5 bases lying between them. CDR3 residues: CAWKRSYEQYF. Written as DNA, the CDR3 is TGTGCCTGGAAGCGTTCCTACGAGCAGTACTTC.

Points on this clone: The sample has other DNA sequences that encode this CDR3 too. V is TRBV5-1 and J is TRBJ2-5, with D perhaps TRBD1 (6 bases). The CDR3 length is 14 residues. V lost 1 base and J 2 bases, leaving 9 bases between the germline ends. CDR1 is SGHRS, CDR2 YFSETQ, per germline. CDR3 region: CASSLQGIQETQYF. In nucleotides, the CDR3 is TGCGCCAGCAGCTTGCAGGGGATTCAAGAGACCCAGTACTTC.

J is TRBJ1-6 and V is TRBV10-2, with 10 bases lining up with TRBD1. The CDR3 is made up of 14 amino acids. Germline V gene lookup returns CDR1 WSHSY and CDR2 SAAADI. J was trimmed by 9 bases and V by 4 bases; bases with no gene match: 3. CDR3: CASSVDRGSSPLHF. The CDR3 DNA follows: TGCGCCAGCAGTGTGGACAGGGGGAGTTCACCCCTCCACTTT.

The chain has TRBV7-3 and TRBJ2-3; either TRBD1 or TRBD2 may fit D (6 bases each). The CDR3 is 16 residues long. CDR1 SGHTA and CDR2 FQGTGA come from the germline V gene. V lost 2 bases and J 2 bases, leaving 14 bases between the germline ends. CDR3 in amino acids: CASSLGWGAPTDTQYF. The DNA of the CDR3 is TGTGCCAGCAGCTTAGGGTGGGGGGCCCCCACAGATACGCAGTATTTT. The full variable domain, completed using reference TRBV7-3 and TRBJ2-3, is GAGVSQTPSNKVTEKGKYVELRCDPISGHTALYWYRQSLGQGPEFLIYFQGTGAADDSGLPNDRFFAVRPEGSVSTLKIQRTERGDSAVYLCASSLGWGAPTDTQYFGPGTRLTVL.